One and the same sample provided the 21 T cell receptor beta chains below, sequenced in a study of response to subunit inactivated influenza vaccine. TCRdb re-analysed the RT-PCR reads in MiXCR, keeping a single row per CDR3 protein. Of around 600,000 distinct CDR3 sequences listed, approximately 11% are singletons. This same sample was also part of a study on T cells expressing NK-cell markers. That investigation notes: Researchers built TCR beta cDNA using 5'RACE template switching with UMIs.

The sample in question was PBMCs from blood, obtained on the day of vaccination. The receptors stem from a man aged 50 to 60 who received an inactivated influenza vaccine.

A few counts support this clonotype. V gene TRBV6-6 combines with J gene TRBJ1-3; D may be TRBD1 (5 bases). The CDR3 extends over 13 amino acids. Germline values: CDR1 MNHNY, CDR2 SVGAGI (reference sequence). The V end was cut by 7 bases, the J end by 0 bases, with 7 bases between. The CDR3 loop is CASITGSGNTIYF. DNA of the CDR3: TGTGCCAGCATAACAGGCTCTGGAAACACCATATATTTT.

This chain connects TRBV6-2 or TRBV6-3 to TRBJ2-3, with 9 bases aligning to TRBD2. Germline values: CDR1 MNHEY, CDR2 SVGEGT. The CDR3 has 15 residues. V shed 8 bases and J 0 bases; nucleotides not matched to a gene: 6. For the CDR3, the DNA is TGTGCCAGCTCGGGACTAGCACAGAGCACAGATACGCAGTATTTT. This codes for CASSGLAQSTDTQYF.

The CDR3 DNA sequence: TGCAGTGCTCCCCGCGGACTAGCAACAGATACGCAGTATTTT. Encoded protein: CSAPRGLATDTQYF. The chain has TRBV20-1 and TRBJ2-3; 8 bases fit TRBD2. The CDR3 spans 14 residues. After removal of 5 bases from V and 3 bases from J, the junction contained 7 bases not matched to a gene. From germline, CDR1 is DFQATT and CDR2 SNEGSKA (reference sequence).

This clonotype was seen a handful of times. The chain recombines TRBV12-3 or TRBV12-4 with TRBJ2-1; a weak D match, TRBD1 (5 bases). V shed 4 bases and J shed 15 bases, with 13 bases lying between them. There are 11 residues in the CDR3. CDR3 nucleotide sequence: TGTGCCAGCAGTTCAGGGTCCCGTGCGTTCTTC. Translation gives CASSSGSRAFF.

This clonotype was detected a few times. The rearrangement uses TRBV12-3 or TRBV12-4 and TRBJ1-1; D not certain. The CDR3 runs to 15 residues. Trimming cost V 8 bases and J 3 bases, with 19 bases left between them. The CDR3 nucleotides are TGTGCCAGCGCGACCGGGGAGACTAGGGACACTGAAGCTTTCTTT. Its protein is CASATGETRDTEAFF.

Many counts were recorded for this clonotype. The chain recombines TRBV5-1 with TRBJ2-1; no definite D call. Germline CDR1 SGHRS, CDR2 YFSETQ. The CDR3 runs 13 residues. Trimming cost V 7 bases and J 4 bases, with 12 bases left between them. This CDR3 is CASADRGYNEQFF. CDR3 sequence (DNA): TGCGCCAGCGCCGACCGTGGGTACAATGAGCAGTTCTTC. Full variable domain (outside the CDR3, taken from reference TRBV5-1 and TRBJ2-1): KAGVTQTPRYLIKTRGQQVTLSCSPISGHRSVSWYQQTPGQGLQFLFEYFSETQRNKGNFPGRFSGRQFSNSRSEMNVSTLELGDSALYLCASADRGYNEQFFGPGTRLTVL.

This clonotype occurred many times. The chain carries TRBV5-1 and TRBJ2-7; 10 nucleotides agree with TRBD1. V was pared by 0 bases and J by 3 bases, with 9 bases of the junction left unmatched. This CDR3 region has 17 residues. From germline, CDR1 is SGHRS and CDR2 YFSETQ. CDR3 in DNA: TGCGCCAGCAGCTTGGCCCCCTCCGGGACAGGGGTCTACGAGCAGTACTTC. Its translation is CASSLAPSGTGVYEQYF. The full variable domain, its missing parts supplied by reference TRBV5-1 and TRBJ2-7, is KAGVTQTPRYLIKTRGQQVTLSCSPISGHRSVSWYQQTPGQGLQFLFEYFSETQRNKGNFPGRFSGRQFSNSRSEMNVSTLELGDSALYLCASSLAPSGTGVYEQYFGPGTRLTVT.

This rearrangement joins TRBV4-2 to TRBJ2-2, with TRBD1 matching over 7 bases. The CDR3 runs 19 residues. The trim removed 3 bases at V and 1 base at J, leaving 14 bases unmatched. Per germline, CDR1 LGHNA and CDR2 YNFKEQ. CDR3 DNA: TGTGCCAGCAGCCAGAAGACCGGGACAGAGAGAAAGAACACCGGGGAGCTGTTTTTT. Amino acid sequence: CASSQKTGTERKNTGELFF.

The chain joins TRBV20-1 to TRBJ1-2; 10 bases are a match to TRBD1. This CDR3 spans 16 amino acids. With V trimmed by 4 bases and J by 6 bases, 14 bases remained unmatched. Germline CDR1 is DFQATT and CDR2 is SNEGSKA (reference sequence). The CDR3 bases are TGCAGTGCTACCTTAGGGGGGACAGGGGACGTCAATGGCTACACCTTC. Its translation: CSATLGGTGDVNGYTF.

The chain is built from TRBV6-2 or TRBV6-3 and TRBJ2-4; TRBD1 agrees at 8 bases. The CDR3 covers 15 residues. Trimming took 3 bases from V and 8 from J; bases not matched to a gene: 9. The germline V gene encodes CDR1 MNHEY and CDR2 SVGEGT. The CDR3 nucleotides read TGTGCCAGCAGTTATGCAGGGGGCGCATCGGACATTCAGTACTTC. Translated, it gives CASSYAGGASDIQYF.

The CDR3 region is CASIEVGNTEAFF. The CDR3 bases are TGTGCCAGCATCGAAGTCGGGAACACTGAAGCTTTCTTT. The V gene is TRBV7-2, the J gene TRBJ1-1; no clear D. V gave up 7 bases and J gave up 1 base, with 10 bases separating them. The V gene's germline CDR1 is SGHTA and CDR2 FQGNSA. The CDR3 loop spans 13 amino acids.

V is TRBV5-1 and J is TRBJ2-5; the D gene is possibly TRBD2 (6 bases). The germline V and J ends were trimmed by 7 bases and 2 bases, with 18 bases remaining between them. Germline CDR1 reads SGHRS; CDR2 reads YFSETQ. This CDR3 is built from 15 residues. The DNA for the CDR3 is TGCGCCAGCGCCTACTGGCATAGCGGACAAGAGACCCAGTACTTC. This encodes CASAYWHSGQETQYF.

V gene TRBV19 combines with J gene TRBJ2-7, with D uncertain. The germline V gene has CDR1 LNHDA and CDR2 SQIVND (reference sequence). The CDR3 has 13 amino acids. Deletions cut 5 bases from V and 6 bases from J, with 14 bases between. The CDR3 bases are TGTGCCAGTAGTGACCTAGGGAAATCCGAGCAGTACTTC. Protein product: CASSDLGKSEQYF.

The rearrangement uses TRBV5-1 and TRBJ2-1; the match to TRBD1 covers 8 bases. Trimming took 0 bases from V and 8 from J; bases not matched to a gene: 7. The CDR3 length is 15 residues. Germline V CDR1 and CDR2: SGHRS, YFSETQ. The CDR3 DNA reads as TGCGCCAGCAGCTTGGGTCAGGGGGCACTCTATGAGCAGTTCTTC. Translated, it gives CASSLGQGALYEQFF.

In its sample, this clonotype was seen a few times. The V gene is TRBV6-1, the J gene TRBJ1-2; D may be TRBD1 (5 bases). Trimming removed 6 bases from V and 7 bases from J, with 15 bases in between. CDR1 and CDR2 from the germline V gene are MNHNS and SASEGT. The CDR3 loop spans 13 amino acids. The CDR3 spells CASRRSGASGYTF. CDR3 DNA sequence: TGTGCCAGCAGGAGGAGCGGGGCCTCTGGCTACACCTTC.

There are a few counts of this clonotype. V is TRBV7-9 and J is TRBJ2-1; D might be TRBD1 (5 bases). V shed 2 bases and J shed 9 bases, with 8 bases lying between them. The CDR3 spans 12 residues. Per the germline V gene, CDR1 is SEHNR and CDR2 is FQNEAQ (reference sequence). This CDR3 is CASSLQGREQFF. The CDR3 DNA follows: TGTGCCAGCAGCTTACAGGGCCGTGAGCAGTTCTTC.

This clonotype came up a few times. The V and J genes are TRBV20-1 and TRBJ2-1, with a possible D match to TRBD1 (5 bases). V was pared by 6 bases and J by 7 bases, with 22 bases between. Germline V gene data show CDR1 as DFQATT and CDR2 as SNEGSKA (reference sequence). There are 15 residues in the CDR3. This CDR3 reads CSASSGQGPGNEQFF. In DNA form, the CDR3 reads TGCAGTGCCAGCTCCGGACAAGGGCCAGGGAATGAGCAGTTCTTC.

This clonotype turned up a few times. The chain joins TRBV29-1 to TRBJ1-1, with D possibly TRBD1 on 6 matching bases. V was shortened by 6 bases and J by 5 bases, with 13 bases between the two germline ends. From germline, CDR1 is SQVTM and CDR2 ANQGSEA. This CDR3 comprises 12 residues. The CDR3 sequence is CSVLGGQTEAFF. The CDR3 DNA reads as TGCAGCGTCCTAGGGGGGCAAACTGAAGCTTTCTTT.

This chain links TRBV5-1 with TRBJ2-7; 8 nucleotides match TRBD1. Germline V lookup: CDR1 SGHRS, CDR2 YFSETQ. The CDR3 contains 15 residues. The ends lost 4 bases at V and 0 bases at J; junction bases unmatched: 6. The CDR3 nucleotides read TGCGCCAGCAGCACGGGACAGGATAGCTCCTACGAGCAGTACTTC. This encodes CASSTGQDSSYEQYF.

This clonotype was seen a few times. The rearrangement uses TRBV5-6 and TRBJ2-1; D may match TRBD1 or TRBD2 (5 bases each). V was cut by 4 bases and J by 5 bases, with 10 bases left in between. Germline V gene sequence: CDR1 SGHDT, CDR2 YYEEEE. The CDR3 is 13 amino acids. The CDR3: CASSNGTHNEQFF. The CDR3 DNA reads as TGTGCCAGCAGCAACGGGACGCACAATGAGCAGTTCTTC.

This clonotype appeared a few times. This rearrangement joins TRBV5-1 to TRBJ2-5; TRBD2 agrees at 7 bases. The CDR3 loop spans 14 amino acids. Germline loops: CDR1 SGHRS, CDR2 YFSETQ. Losses at the gene ends were 2 bases for V and 4 bases for J; bases not matched to a gene: 5. The CDR3: CASSLYGTTETQYF. DNA of the CDR3: TGCGCCAGCAGCTTATACGGGACTACAGAGACCCAGTACTTC.